Sequencing of this T cell receptor (beta chain) was carried out in a study of lymphopenia after photon versus proton radiotherapy. General study findings and limits: Photon-treated patients lost naive T cells and TCR diversity; proton-treated stayed stable. Post-nadir diversity loss with photons came from oligoclonal expansion, particularly CD8+ Temra cells.

Generated by immunoSEQ multiplex PCR, the TCRdb table keeps only in-frame clones and is missing some. The table includes about 29,000 clones, 80% to 90% detected once. Germline assignment: CDR1 SGHNT and CDR2 YYREEE (reference sequence). This CDR3 region has 16 residues. V was shortened by 5 bases and J by 2 bases, with 20 bases between the two germline ends. With respect to this clone: Its antigen is currently unknown.

V is TRBV5-4 and J is TRBJ2-7, with no clear D. The specimen comprised peripheral blood, sampled from a patient treated with proton-based radiotherapy. The receptor's source is a woman aged 55-70 years with cholangiocarcinoma. Some clones in this sample may be carry-over from other donors' samples. CDR3 region: CASRFVVGTATYEQYF. CDR3 nucleotide sequence: TGTGCCAGCAGGTTTGTGGTGGGCACGGCAACCTACGAGCAGTACTTC.